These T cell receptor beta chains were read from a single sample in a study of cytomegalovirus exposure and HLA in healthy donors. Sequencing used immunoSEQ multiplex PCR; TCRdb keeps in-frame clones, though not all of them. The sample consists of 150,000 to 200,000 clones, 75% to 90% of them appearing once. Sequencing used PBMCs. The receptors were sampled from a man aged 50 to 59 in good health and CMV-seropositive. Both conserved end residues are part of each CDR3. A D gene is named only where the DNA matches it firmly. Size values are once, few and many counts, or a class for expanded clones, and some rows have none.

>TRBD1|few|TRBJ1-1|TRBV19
CASRSDRVWTEAFF
TGTGCCAGTAGGAGCGACAGGGTGTGGACTGAAGCTTTCTTT
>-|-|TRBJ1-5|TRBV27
CASSGRGSQPQHF
TGTGCCAGCAGTGGCAGGGGTTCTCAGCCCCAGCATTTT
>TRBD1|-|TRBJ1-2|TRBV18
CASSPPGTGLYGYTF
TGTGCCAGCTCACCGCCCGGGACAGGGCTCTATGGCTACACCTTC
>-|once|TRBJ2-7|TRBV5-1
CASSLERQTSYEQYF
TGCGCCAGCAGCTTGGAACGACAAACCTCCTACGAGCAGTACTTC
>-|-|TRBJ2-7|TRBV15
CATSRFFPGTPTSYEQYF
TGTGCCACCAGCAGATTTTTTCCCGGGACTCCAACCTCCTACGAGCAGTACTTC
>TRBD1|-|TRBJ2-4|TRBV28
CASSFPLGTGLAKNIQYF
TGTGCCAGCAGTTTCCCCCTTGGGACAGGACTAGCCAAAAACATTCAGTACTTC
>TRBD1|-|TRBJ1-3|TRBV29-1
CSVQTGGSGNTIYF
TGCAGCGTTCAGACAGGGGGCTCTGGAAACACCATATATTTT
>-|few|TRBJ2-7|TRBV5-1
CASRSGPYEQYF
TGCGCCAGCAGGAGCGGGCCCTACGAGCAGTACTTC
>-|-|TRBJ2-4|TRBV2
CASGKTSFDIQYF
TGTGCCAGCGGGAAGACTAGTTTTGACATTCAGTACTTC
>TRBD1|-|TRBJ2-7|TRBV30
CAWHRQGAYEQYF
TGTGCCTGGCACAGACAGGGGGCCTACGAGCAGTACTTC
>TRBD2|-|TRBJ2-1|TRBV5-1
CASSSTLTSGSFNEQFF
TGCGCCAGCAGCTCGACACTGACTAGCGGGAGTTTCAATGAGCAGTTCTTC
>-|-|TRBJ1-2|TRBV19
CASNPGDVVGYTF
TGTGCCAGTAATCCAGGGGATGTAGTAGGCTACACCTTC
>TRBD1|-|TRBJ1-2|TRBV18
CASSPQGRNGYTF
TGTGCCAGCTCCCCACAGGGGAGGAATGGCTACACCTTC
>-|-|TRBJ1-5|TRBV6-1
CASSERFGQLEHYSNQPQHF
TGTGCCAGCAGTGAACGTTTTGGGCAACTAGAGCATTATAGCAATCAGCCCCAGCATTTT
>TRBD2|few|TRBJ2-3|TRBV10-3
CAISIGGGARDTQYF
TGTGCCATCAGTATCGGCGGGGGGGCGAGAGATACGCAGTATTTT